These 20 T cell receptor beta chains came from one sample sequenced in a study of regulatory T cells in long-lasting Graves disease. CDR3-region Arm-PCR and iRepertoire HTBI primers produced the TCR beta libraries. From the multiplex PCR reads, TCRdb called clonotypes with MiXCR, one entry per CDR3 protein. The table includes approximately 400,000 distinct CDR3 sequences, 15% detected once. Time point specified: newly diagnosed GD, antithyroid drugs for less than 3 months. Extracted PBMC RNA gave rise to the TCR library. The same sample was also studied in work on T cells in Graves' hyperthyroidism and ophthalmopathy.

The specimen was peripheral blood mononuclear cells (PBMCs), collected at new diagnosis, from a patient treated with antithyroid drugs. All receptors come from a woman aged 40 to 55 with Graves disease.

This clonotype was detected many times. The chain has TRBV2 and TRBJ2-1; maybe TRBD2 (6 bases). Germline V CDR1 and CDR2: SNHLY, FYNNEI. The CDR3 runs 10 residues. V lost 6 bases and J lost 11, with 8 bases in between. In DNA, the CDR3 is TGTGCCAGCAGGGAGGGACAGCAGTTCTTC. This translates into CASREGQQFF.

The sample holds many counts of this clonotype. The chain couples TRBV6-1 to TRBJ2-2; TRBD1 matches at 8 bases. The CDR3 is 14 residues long. With V trimmed by 7 bases and J by 1 base, 2 bases remained unmatched. CDR1 is MNHNS and CDR2 is SASEGT in the germline V gene. In DNA form, the CDR3 reads TGTGCCAGCACAGGGACAGGGAACACCGGGGAGCTGTTTTTT. This gives the protein CASTGTGNTGELFF.

This clonotype was seen repeatedly, ten times or more. In DNA form, the CDR3 reads TGTGCCATCAGTGAAGGGGGGGACACTGAAGCTTTCTTT. Residues: CAISEGGDTEAFF. V and J are TRBV10-3 and TRBJ1-1; D is perhaps TRBD1 (6 bases). The germline gives CDR1 ENHRY, CDR2 SYGVKD. Trimming took off 3 bases at V and 3 bases at J, with 8 bases between the two ends. The CDR3 is 13 residues long.

This clonotype was observed at least ten times. V gene TRBV14 combines with J gene TRBJ2-7, with no clear D. The V and J ends lost 1 base and 1 base respectively, with 5 bases between them. This CDR3 spans 13 amino acids. In germline, CDR1 is SGHDN, CDR2 FVKESK. Here the CDR3 reads CASSQVWSYEQYF. CDR3 DNA sequence: TGTGCCAGCAGCCAAGTTTGGTCCTACGAGCAGTACTTC.

This clonotype was seen a few times. The chain is built from TRBV20-1 and TRBJ2-1; the D gene is possibly TRBD2 (5 bases). The CDR3 length is 15 residues. V was trimmed by 6 bases and J by 0 bases, leaving 15 bases between them. Germline CDR1 is DFQATT and CDR2 is SNEGSKA (reference sequence). The CDR3 protein is CSAGKTTRSYNEQFF. As DNA, the CDR3 is TGCAGTGCCGGCAAGACTACCCGCTCCTACAATGAGCAGTTCTTC.

This clonotype was counted ten times or more. This chain connects TRBV7-9 to TRBJ2-5; D remains unclear. Germline CDR1 SEHNR, CDR2 FQNEAQ (reference sequence). This CDR3 contains 13 residues. V lost 5 bases to trimming and J lost 1 base, with 8 bases between them. CDR3 sequence: CASSRAFQETQYF. Here the CDR3 DNA reads TGTGCCAGCAGCCGCGCCTTCCAAGAGACCCAGTACTTC.

The V and J genes are TRBV18 and TRBJ2-7; unclear D gene. V was trimmed by 3 bases and J by 1 base, leaving 13 bases between them. The CDR3 is 15 amino acids. Germline values: CDR1 KGHSH, CDR2 LQKENI. DNA of the CDR3: TGTGCCAGCTCACCGACCACACTGGCATCCTACGAGCAGTACTTC. Its translation: CASSPTTLASYEQYF.

The rearrangement uses TRBV3-1 and TRBJ2-3; unclear D gene. The germline V and J ends were trimmed by 4 bases and 1 base, with 9 bases remaining between them. Germline CDR1 is LGHDT and CDR2 is YNNKEL (reference sequence). The CDR3 is made up of 14 amino acids. As DNA, the CDR3 is TGTGCCAGCAGCCCTGGACCAGGCACAGATACGCAGTATTTT. Translation gives CASSPGPGTDTQYF.

In the case of this clonotype: A junction end diverges from the germline sequence, so it may reflect a read error. V gene TRBV12-3 or TRBV12-4 combines with J gene TRBJ2-1; no definite D call. The CDR3 has 12 residues. In DNA, the CDR3 is TGTGCCAGCATGGGTGGAACGAATGGGCAGTTCTTC. Translated, it gives CASMGGTNGQFF.

In its sample, this clonotype was seen many times. The V and J genes are TRBV20-1 and TRBJ2-5; D not certain. Germline values: CDR1 DFQATT, CDR2 SNEGSKA (reference sequence). The CDR3 sequence is 11 residues long. CDR3 residues: CSHLYQETQYF. The CDR3 region has the DNA TGCAGCCACTTGTACCAAGAGACCCAGTACTTC.

In this sample, this clonotype turned up many times. The rearrangement uses TRBV27 and TRBJ2-2; 7 bases fit TRBD1. This CDR3 region has 15 residues. Germline values: CDR1 MNHEY, CDR2 SMNVEV (reference sequence). J lost 3 bases, V lost 8 bases, and 9 bases had no gene match. The CDR3 coding sequence is TGTGCCAGCTCAATGGGCAGGGGGTACACCGGGGAGCTGTTTTTT. Translated: CASSMGRGYTGELFF.

This clonotype showed up many times. The genes are TRBV28 and TRBJ1-2, with unresolved D. Germline V gene lookup returns CDR1 MDHEN and CDR2 SYDVKM. With 7 bases removed from V and 9 bases from J, the gap between germline ends came to 18 bases. This CDR3 has 13 residues. As DNA, the CDR3 is TGTGCCAGCACCGGATCGGGCGGAGCGCGCTACACCTTC. Translated, it gives CASTGSGGARYTF.

This chain joins TRBV7-3 and TRBJ2-5, with D maybe TRBD2 (6 bases). Trimming took off 3 bases at V and 10 bases at J, with 39 bases between the two ends. This CDR3 has 21 residues. Germline V lookup: CDR1 SGHTA, CDR2 FQGTGA. In nucleotides, the CDR3 is TGTGCCAGCAGCTTTAGGCTACCAGGCAAGCCCATAGAGCGGGCCCCGGGCGTCCAGTACTTC. Protein product: CASSFRLPGKPIERAPGVQYF.

This clonotype was found many times. This sequence joins TRBV7-9 and TRBJ2-5; TRBD1 matches at 8 bases. This CDR3 comprises 14 residues. Losses at the gene ends were 5 bases for V and 9 bases for J; bases not matched to a gene: 11. CDR1 and CDR2 from the germline V gene are SEHNR and FQNEAQ (reference sequence). The CDR3 region has the DNA TGTGCCAGCAGCCCCGGGACAGGACTGTGGGCCCAGTACTTC. Translation gives CASSPGTGLWAQYF.

The sample holds many counts of this clonotype. The chain combines TRBV5-8 with TRBJ2-3; D not resolved. V was cut by 4 bases and J by 4 bases, with 7 bases left in between. Germline V gives CDR1 SGHTS, CDR2 YDEGEE. CDR3 length equals 12 residues. This chain's CDR3 is CASSPPPDTQYF. The CDR3 bases are TGTGCCAGCAGCCCGCCACCAGATACGCAGTATTTT.

The table lists this clonotype with many counts. The chain carries TRBV6-2 or TRBV6-3 and TRBJ1-1; D call uncertain. The CDR3 spans 16 residues. The ends were cut back, 2 bases at V and 3 bases at J, with 16 bases in the middle. In germline, CDR1 is MNHEY, CDR2 SVGEGT. The CDR3 region has the DNA TGTGCCAGCAGTTACGACCCTGACACCGGGCACACTGAAGCTTTCTTT. It translates to CASSYDPDTGHTEAFF.

This clonotype was counted ten times or more. CDR3 DNA: TGTGCCAGCACCGTTGGAGGTTACGGTCAGCCCCAGCATTTT. Protein: CASTVGGYGQPQHF. This sequence joins TRBV6-1 and TRBJ1-5; D remains unclear. V was trimmed by 7 bases and J by 6 bases, leaving 16 bases between them. This CDR3 region has 14 residues. The germline V gene has CDR1 MNHNS and CDR2 SASEGT.

This clonotype was picked up many times. The chain uses TRBV28 and TRBJ2-1, with TRBD2 identical over 13 bases. The CDR3 runs to 20 residues. Germline CDR1 reads MDHEN; CDR2 reads SYDVKM. Germline trimming cut 3 bases from V and 0 bases from J; bases unmatched to any gene: 11. The chain's CDR3 is CASSFGTSGIHSSSYNEQFF. CDR3 sequence (DNA): TGTGCCAGCAGTTTCGGGACTAGCGGGATCCACAGCTCCTCCTACAATGAGCAGTTCTTC.

In this sample, this clonotype turned up many times. The rearrangement uses TRBV7-6 and TRBJ2-1, with a weak D call TRBD1 (6 bases). This CDR3 spans 13 amino acids. The V gene's germline CDR1 is SGHVS and CDR2 FNYEAQ. Deletions cut 1 base from V and 7 bases from J, with 8 bases between. The CDR3 DNA follows: TGTGCCAGCAGCTTAGGGGGGCTTAATGAGCAGTTCTTC. It is translated as CASSLGGLNEQFF.

This clonotype occurred many times. The chain couples TRBV11-2 to TRBJ2-2; D possibly corresponds to TRBD1 (6 bases). V was shortened by 1 base and J by 4 bases, with 7 bases between the two germline ends. The CDR3 runs to 14 residues. The germline CDR1 and CDR2 sequences are SGHAT and FQNNGV. The CDR3 sequence is CASSLAGATGELFF. The CDR3 DNA sequence: TGTGCCAGCAGCTTAGCAGGGGCCACCGGGGAGCTGTTTTTT.